These 21 T cell receptor beta chains came from one sample sequenced in a study of CD8+CD57+ T cells in acquired aplastic anemia (dated by TCRdb to the late 2010s). Sequencing instrument: Illumina HiSeq 2000. Profiling of TCR beta VDJ combinations and CDR3 sequences used genomic DNA as the template. TCRdb cleaned the public reads at Q25 with fastp, built clones with MiXCR and kept in-frame beta chains. When rows share a CDR3 protein, they turn into one entry using the most common DNA and genes. Here the sample has approximately 45,000 distinct CDR3 sequences; about 78% occur a single time. Together, the top ten hold around a third of the sample. The sequenced sample was sorted CD4+, CD8+, or CD8+CD57+ T cells (not recorded which) from PBMCs. These receptors originate from a human donor in good health, serving as a control.

The chain recombines TRBV29-1 with TRBJ1-4; possibly TRBD1 for D (6 bases). This CDR3 has 14 residues. Per the germline V gene, CDR1 is SQVTM and CDR2 is ANQGSEA. V was cut by 3 bases and J by 8 bases, with 16 bases left in between. CDR3 sequence reads: CSVDGLGGQEKLFF. In nucleotides, the CDR3 is TGCAGCGTTGACGGATTGGGGGGGCAGGAAAAACTGTTTTTT.

The rearrangement links TRBV25-1 to TRBJ2-7; 10 bases map to TRBD2. The J segment lost 6 bases and the V segment lost 3 bases, leaving 5 bases of the junction unmatched. Germline V gene lookup returns CDR1 MGHDK and CDR2 SYGVNS. The CDR3 has 14 residues. The CDR3 DNA reads as TGTGCCAGCAGTGATGCCCTAGCGGGAGCCGAGCAGTACTTC. It is translated as CASSDALAGAEQYF.

The chain employs TRBV20-1 and TRBJ2-1; TRBD2 aligns across 9 bases. CDR3 length: 16 residues. Germline CDR1 and CDR2: DFQATT and SNEGSKA (reference sequence). V lost 1 base and J lost 0; bases outside the gene matches: 4. The CDR3 spells CSARGTSASSYNEQFF. The CDR3 nucleotides read TGCAGTGCTAGAGGGACTAGCGCAAGCTCCTACAATGAGCAGTTCTTC.

The chain uses TRBV15 and TRBJ1-1; D unclear. Between the trimmed V and J ends, which lost 0 bases and 0 bases, there was a span of 2 bases. The V gene's germline CDR1 is LNHNV and CDR2 YYDKDF (reference sequence). This CDR3 region has 13 residues. The CDR3 is CATSRDLNTEAFF. Here the CDR3 DNA reads TGTGCCACCAGCAGAGATCTGAACACTGAAGCTTTCTTT.

This chain joins TRBV4-1 and TRBJ1-5, with a possible D match to TRBD1 (6 bases). CDR1 is MGHRA and CDR2 is YSYEKL in the germline V gene. This CDR3 is 17 amino acids long. Between the trimmed V and J ends, which lost 1 base and 3 bases, there was a span of 16 bases. The CDR3 sequence: CASSQVKGGKVNQPQHF. DNA of the CDR3: TGCGCCAGCAGCCAAGTTAAAGGGGGAAAGGTCAATCAGCCCCAGCATTTT.

This clonotype has at least ten counts. One base away lies a much larger clone, so this may be a sequencing read error. The V call is TRBV7-3, the J call TRBJ1-6, with a tentative D call TRBD1 (6 bases). The V gene's germline CDR1 is SGHTA and CDR2 FQGTGA. The CDR3 has 12 residues. CDR3 DNA: TGTGCCAGCGGCTTAAAGGGGGGACCCCTCCACTTT. Translating gives CASGLKGGPLHF.

This clonotype was detected only a few times. The chain links TRBV24-1 to TRBJ2-3; TRBD2 might be the D (6 bases). This CDR3 has 16 amino acids. The V gene lost 1 base and the J gene lost 2 bases, with 12 bases spanning the gap. CDR1 KGHDR and CDR2 SFDVKD come from the germline V gene. In nucleotides, the CDR3 is TGTGCCACCAGTGATTTTGGGACTCTTGACACAGATACGCAGTATTTT. Its protein is CATSDFGTLDTDTQYF.

The gene calls are TRBV29-1 and TRBJ1-2; D remains unclear. The CDR3 spans 11 residues. V was cut by 3 bases and J by 5 bases, with 7 bases left in between. CDR1 is SQVTM, CDR2 ANQGSEA, per germline. CDR3 bases: TGCAGCGTTGATACCGTGTATGGCTACACCTTC. This encodes CSVDTVYGYTF.

The chain carries TRBV2 and TRBJ1-6; D not resolved. V was pared by 10 bases and J by 10 bases, with 17 bases between. Germline CDR1 is SNHLY and CDR2 is FYNNEI. The CDR3 loop spans 13 amino acids. For the CDR3, the DNA is TGTGCCACCCAAGAGGTTTCGGGATCACCCCTCCACTTT. Protein: CATQEVSGSPLHF.

The V gene is TRBV10-3, the J gene TRBJ2-7; 16 nucleotides agree with TRBD2. Germline CDR1 reads ENHRY; CDR2 reads SYGVKD. J was trimmed by 5 bases and V by 7 bases; bases with no gene match: 8. The CDR3 consists of 16 residues. The CDR3 loop reads CAITQGLAGGLDEQYF. CDR3 coding DNA: TGTGCCATCACCCAGGGACTAGCGGGAGGGCTCGACGAGCAGTACTTC.

This chain links TRBV20-1 with TRBJ2-7; D possibly corresponds to TRBD2 (6 bases). Trimming pared 7 bases from V and 4 bases from J, leaving 17 bases between. This CDR3 spans 13 amino acids. Germline CDR1 reads DFQATT; CDR2 reads SNEGSKA (reference sequence). The CDR3 loop reads CSGEGSGGYEQYF. The CDR3 bases are TGCAGTGGTGAAGGTAGCGGAGGTTACGAGCAGTACTTC.

The gene calls are TRBV2 and TRBJ2-5, with D possibly matching TRBD1 (5 bases). The CDR3 runs to 15 residues. Germline CDR1 and CDR2: SNHLY and FYNNEI. The V gene lost 7 bases and the J gene lost 1 base, with 16 bases spanning the gap. Here the CDR3 DNA reads TGTGCCAGCAAGTGGGGCTCTACGTTCCAAGAGACCCAGTACTTC. This sequence encodes CASKWGSTFQETQYF.

About this clonotype itself: Relative to the germline gene, one junction end is altered; a read error may explain this. The chain employs TRBV15 and TRBJ2-5, with a tentative D call TRBD1 (5 bases). Germline-derived CDR1 and CDR2 are LNHNV and YYDKDF (reference sequence). CDR3 length: 13 residues. CDR3 sequence reads: CATSRDSQETQYF. CDR3 DNA: TGTGCCACCAGCCGAGACAGTCAAGAGACCCAGTACTTC.

This clonotype was seen more than once but under ten times. The V gene is TRBV10-3, the J gene TRBJ2-1; D gene unclear. CDR1 is ENHRY, CDR2 SYGVKD, per germline. The CDR3 runs 14 residues. V was cut by 0 bases and J by 5 bases, with 8 bases left in between. CDR3 DNA sequence: TGTGCCATCAGTGAGTCTCAGGAACACAATGAGCAGTTCTTC. Amino acid sequence: CAISESQEHNEQFF.

V gene TRBV28 combines with J gene TRBJ1-1; TRBD1 might be the D (5 bases). The germline CDR1 and CDR2 sequences are MDHEN and SYDVKM. Trimming cost V 5 bases and J 0 bases, with 19 bases left between them. CDR3 length equals 17 residues. The chain's CDR3 is CASSVQTVARLNTEAFF. In DNA form, the CDR3 reads TGTGCCAGCAGTGTCCAGACAGTCGCCCGGTTGAACACTGAAGCTTTCTTT.

The rearrangement links TRBV2 to TRBJ1-2, with D maybe TRBD1 (6 bases). Germline lookup yields CDR1 SNHLY and CDR2 FYNNEI. This CDR3 comprises 14 residues. Trimming removed 6 bases at V and 1 base at J, with 12 bases between. The CDR3 DNA sequence: TGTGCCAGCAGGGGGGCGTTGGATAACTATGGCTACACCTTC. Its protein is CASRGALDNYGYTF.

This clonotype has a single count. V is TRBV24-1 and J is TRBJ2-5; tentatively, D is TRBD1 (6 bases). CDR1 KGHDR and CDR2 SFDVKD come from the germline V gene. V was trimmed by 5 bases and J by 7 bases, leaving 16 bases between them. The CDR3 totals 14 residues. The CDR3 reads CATSGTRGIGTQYF. The CDR3 bases are TGTGCCACCAGTGGAACGAGGGGGATTGGGACCCAGTACTTC.

The chain employs TRBV6-1 and TRBJ1-2; 8 bases fit TRBD1. The CDR3 contains 13 residues. Losses at the gene ends were 2 bases for V and 6 bases for J; bases not matched to a gene: 2. The germline gives CDR1 MNHNS, CDR2 SASEGT. CDR3 amino acids: CASSEQGANGYTF. The CDR3 nucleotides are TGTGCCAGCAGTGAACAGGGGGCGAATGGCTACACCTTC.

V usage is TRBV7-8 and J usage is TRBJ2-5; a possible D gene is TRBD2 (6 bases). V was trimmed by 8 bases and J by 3 bases, leaving 13 bases between them. In germline, CDR1 is SGHVS, CDR2 FQNEAQ. CDR3 length: 13 amino acids. CDR3 nucleotides: TGTGCCAGCGCTCTCGGAGGGAAAGAGACCCAGTACTTC. Translation: CASALGGKETQYF. The variable domain in full, completed from reference TRBV7-8 and TRBJ2-5, reads GAGVSQSPRYKVAKRGQDVALRCDPISGHVSLFWYQQALGQGPEFLTYFQNEAQLDKSGLPSDRFFAERPEGSVSTLKIQRTQQEDSAVYLCASALGGKETQYFGPGTRLLVL.

This clonotype was recorded only once. This chain connects TRBV12-3 or TRBV12-4 to TRBJ1-3, with D tentatively TRBD1 (5 bases). Trimming took 6 bases from V and 0 from J, leaving 15 bases between them. The CDR3 extends over 16 amino acids. The CDR3 loop reads CASRPLGQFSGNTIYF. In DNA, the CDR3 is TGTGCCAGCAGACCCCTTGGACAATTCTCTGGAAACACCATATATTTT.

J is TRBJ1-2 and V is TRBV2; D unclear. V dropped 7 bases and J dropped 3 bases, with 9 bases sitting between them. The CDR3 totals 12 residues. Germline V CDR1 and CDR2: SNHLY, FYNNEI. The CDR3, as DNA: TGTGCCAGCAACCCCTCTGACTATGGCTACACCTTC. This translates into CASNPSDYGYTF.